This T cell receptor (beta chain) was found in a study of blood T cells in healthy people across ages. The study, taken as a whole, reports: Total diversity from one million sequenced T cells was likely underestimated. Roughly linear declines in TCR beta diversity per million T cells occurred with age.

For the second PCR, which ran for about 6 to 11 cycles, a sample-barcoded 5' primer and a J-beta primer mix were used. MiXCR, applied by TCRdb to the 5' RACE reads, yields one record per CDR3 protein. Of approximately 900,000 distinct CDR3 sequences listed, around 46% are singletons. Comment on this clonotype: Its antigen remains unidentified.

Germline V lookup: CDR1 MNHEY, CDR2 SVGEGT. V lost 6 bases to trimming and J lost 7 bases, with 16 bases between them. The CDR3 sequence is 14 residues long. The rearrangement uses TRBV6-2 or TRBV6-3 and TRBJ2-1, with D possibly matching TRBD2 (5 bases). The source material was blood. The sequence was collected from a man aged 30-40 years in good health. The CDR3 DNA reads TGTGCCAGCAGAGGGTCTTCCTCGGGGAATGAGCAGTTCTTC. This sequence encodes CASRGSSSGNEQFF.